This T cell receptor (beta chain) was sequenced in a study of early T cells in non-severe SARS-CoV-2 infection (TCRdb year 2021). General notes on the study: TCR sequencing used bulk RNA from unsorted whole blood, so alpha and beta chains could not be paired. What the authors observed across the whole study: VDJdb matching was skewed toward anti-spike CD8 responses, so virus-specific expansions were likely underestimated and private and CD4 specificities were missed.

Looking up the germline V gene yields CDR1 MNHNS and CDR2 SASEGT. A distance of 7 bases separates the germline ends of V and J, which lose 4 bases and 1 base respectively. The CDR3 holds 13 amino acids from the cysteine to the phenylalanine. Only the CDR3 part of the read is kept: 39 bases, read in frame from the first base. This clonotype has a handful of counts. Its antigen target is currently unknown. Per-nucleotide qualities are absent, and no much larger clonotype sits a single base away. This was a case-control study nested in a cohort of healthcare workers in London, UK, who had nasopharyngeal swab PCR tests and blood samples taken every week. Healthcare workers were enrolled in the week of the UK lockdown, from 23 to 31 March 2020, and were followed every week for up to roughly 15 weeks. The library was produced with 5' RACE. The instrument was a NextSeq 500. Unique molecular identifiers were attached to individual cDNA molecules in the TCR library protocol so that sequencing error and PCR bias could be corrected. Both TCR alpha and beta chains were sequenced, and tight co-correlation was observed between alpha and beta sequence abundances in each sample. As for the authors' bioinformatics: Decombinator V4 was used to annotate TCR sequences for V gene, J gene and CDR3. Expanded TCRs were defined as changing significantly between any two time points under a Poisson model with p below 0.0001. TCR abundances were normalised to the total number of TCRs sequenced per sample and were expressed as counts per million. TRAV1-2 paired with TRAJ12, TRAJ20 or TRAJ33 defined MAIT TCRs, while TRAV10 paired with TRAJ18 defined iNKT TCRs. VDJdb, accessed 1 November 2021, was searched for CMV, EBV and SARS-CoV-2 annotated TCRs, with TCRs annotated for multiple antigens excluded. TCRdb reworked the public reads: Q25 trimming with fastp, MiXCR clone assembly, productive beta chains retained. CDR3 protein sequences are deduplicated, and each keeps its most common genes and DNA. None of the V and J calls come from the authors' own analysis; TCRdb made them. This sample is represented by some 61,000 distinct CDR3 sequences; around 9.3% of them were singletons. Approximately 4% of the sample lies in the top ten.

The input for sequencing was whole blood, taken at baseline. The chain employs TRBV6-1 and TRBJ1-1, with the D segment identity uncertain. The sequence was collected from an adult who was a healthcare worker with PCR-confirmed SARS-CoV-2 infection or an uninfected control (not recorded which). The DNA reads TGTGCCAGCAGTGCCGGCAAGAACACTGAAGCTTTCTTT. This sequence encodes CASSAGKNTEAFF.